Listed here are 5 T cell receptor beta chains from one sample, sequenced in a study of cytomegalovirus exposure and HLA in healthy donors. PCR used 60 Vbeta primers and 13 Jbeta primers. TCRdb's table, derived via immunoSEQ multiplex PCR, lists solely in-frame clones and lacks some. The sample includes approximately 170,000 clones, 85% of them seen just once. The specimen sequenced was PBMCs. These receptors were obtained from a boy aged 2-15 years in good health and CMV-seronegative.

This chain joins TRBV7-3 and TRBJ2-3; D is perhaps TRBD1 (6 bases). From germline, CDR1 is SGHTA and CDR2 FQGTGA. The CDR3 is made up of 14 amino acids. With 5 bases removed from V and 4 bases from J, the gap between germline ends came to 13 bases. CDR3: CASSKGGFSDTQYF. The CDR3 nucleotides read TGTGCCAGCAGCAAAGGGGGTTTTTCAGATACGCAGTATTTT. Full variable domain (remainder filled in from reference TRBV7-3 and TRBJ2-3): GAGVSQTPSNKVTEKGKYVELRCDPISGHTALYWYRQSLGQGPEFLIYFQGTGAADDSGLPNDRFFAVRPEGSVSTLKIQRTERGDSAVYLCASSKGGFSDTQYFGPGTRLTVL.

The genes are TRBV7-2 and TRBJ2-7; 7 bases match TRBD2. The CDR3 runs to 13 residues. The V segment lost 5 bases and the J segment 0 bases; nucleotides outside the gene matches: 1. Looked up from germline, CDR1 is SGHTA and CDR2 is FQGNSA. Here the CDR3 reads CASSRLASYEQYF. In DNA, the CDR3 is TGTGCCAGCAGCCGACTAGCCTCCTACGAGCAGTACTTC.

The chain uses TRBV2 and TRBJ2-5; D might be TRBD2 (6 bases). Per the germline V gene, CDR1 is SNHLY and CDR2 is FYNNEI. The CDR3 spans 12 residues. V lost 3 bases and J lost 11, with 13 bases in between. In nucleotides, the CDR3 is TGTGCCAGCAGTGAGGGACTTGAGGAGCAGTACTTC. It specifies CASSEGLEEQYF.

For the CDR3, the DNA is TGCGCCAGCAGCCAAGATGCGGGCTATGGCTACACCTTC. This translates into CASSQDAGYGYTF. This sequence joins TRBV4-1 and TRBJ1-2; D not resolved. The length of the CDR3 is 13 residues. Germline V gene data show CDR1 as MGHRA and CDR2 as YSYEKL. V was trimmed by 0 bases and J by 4 bases, leaving 6 bases between them.

This chain uses TRBV7-9 with TRBJ2-1; 11 bases are shared with TRBD2. The CDR3 sequence is 15 residues long. Germline V lookup: CDR1 SEHNR, CDR2 FQNEAQ (reference sequence). J gave up 6 bases and V 4 bases, and 5 bases lay outside the gene matches. The DNA of the CDR3 is TGTGCCAGCAGCTGGGGACTAGCGGAAATCAATGAGCAGTTCTTC. Protein product: CASSWGLAEINEQFF.